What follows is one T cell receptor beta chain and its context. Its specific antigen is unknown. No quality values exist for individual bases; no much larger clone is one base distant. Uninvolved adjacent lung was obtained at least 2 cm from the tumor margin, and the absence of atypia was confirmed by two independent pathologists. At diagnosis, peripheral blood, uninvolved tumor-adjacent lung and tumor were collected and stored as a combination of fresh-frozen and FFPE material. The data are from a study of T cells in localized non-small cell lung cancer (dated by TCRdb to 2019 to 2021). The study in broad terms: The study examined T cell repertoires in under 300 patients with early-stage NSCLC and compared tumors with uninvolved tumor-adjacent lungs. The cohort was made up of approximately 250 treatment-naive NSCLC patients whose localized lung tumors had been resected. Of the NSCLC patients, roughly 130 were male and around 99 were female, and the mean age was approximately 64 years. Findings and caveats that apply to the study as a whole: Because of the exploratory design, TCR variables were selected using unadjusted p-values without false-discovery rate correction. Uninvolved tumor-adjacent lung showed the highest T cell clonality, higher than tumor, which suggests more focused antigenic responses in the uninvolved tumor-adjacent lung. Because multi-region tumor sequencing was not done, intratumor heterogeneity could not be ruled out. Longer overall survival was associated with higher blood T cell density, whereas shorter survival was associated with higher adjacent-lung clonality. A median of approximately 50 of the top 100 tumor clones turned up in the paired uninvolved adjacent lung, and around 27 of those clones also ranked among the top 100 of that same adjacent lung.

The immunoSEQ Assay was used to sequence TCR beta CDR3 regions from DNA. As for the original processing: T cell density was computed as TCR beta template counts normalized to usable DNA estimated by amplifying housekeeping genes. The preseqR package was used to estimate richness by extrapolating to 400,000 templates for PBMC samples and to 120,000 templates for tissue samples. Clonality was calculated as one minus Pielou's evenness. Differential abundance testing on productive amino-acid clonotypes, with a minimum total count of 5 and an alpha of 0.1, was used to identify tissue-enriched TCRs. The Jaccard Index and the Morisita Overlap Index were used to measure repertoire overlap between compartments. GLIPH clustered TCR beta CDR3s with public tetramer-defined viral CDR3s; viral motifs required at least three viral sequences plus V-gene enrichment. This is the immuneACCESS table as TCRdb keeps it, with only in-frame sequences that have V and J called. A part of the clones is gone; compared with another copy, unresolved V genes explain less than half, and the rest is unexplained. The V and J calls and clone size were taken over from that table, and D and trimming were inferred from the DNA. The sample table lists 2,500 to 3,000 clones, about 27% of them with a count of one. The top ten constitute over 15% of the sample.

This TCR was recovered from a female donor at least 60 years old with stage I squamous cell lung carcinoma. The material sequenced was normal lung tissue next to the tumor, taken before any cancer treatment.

The encoded CDR3 is CASSLRPMRSRQPQHF. At the DNA level, the sequence is TGTGCCAGCAGTTTACGACCAATGAGATCACGTCAGCCCCAGCATTTT. Recombination linked TRBV28 to TRBJ1-5; no D gene is confidently identified. CDR1 and CDR2, looked up from the germline V gene, are MDHEN and SYDVKM. V loses 2 bases, J loses 6 bases, and the germline ends lie 17 bases apart. The CDR3 numbers 16 residues from cysteine through phenylalanine. Only the CDR3 part of the read is kept: 48 bases, read in frame from the first base.